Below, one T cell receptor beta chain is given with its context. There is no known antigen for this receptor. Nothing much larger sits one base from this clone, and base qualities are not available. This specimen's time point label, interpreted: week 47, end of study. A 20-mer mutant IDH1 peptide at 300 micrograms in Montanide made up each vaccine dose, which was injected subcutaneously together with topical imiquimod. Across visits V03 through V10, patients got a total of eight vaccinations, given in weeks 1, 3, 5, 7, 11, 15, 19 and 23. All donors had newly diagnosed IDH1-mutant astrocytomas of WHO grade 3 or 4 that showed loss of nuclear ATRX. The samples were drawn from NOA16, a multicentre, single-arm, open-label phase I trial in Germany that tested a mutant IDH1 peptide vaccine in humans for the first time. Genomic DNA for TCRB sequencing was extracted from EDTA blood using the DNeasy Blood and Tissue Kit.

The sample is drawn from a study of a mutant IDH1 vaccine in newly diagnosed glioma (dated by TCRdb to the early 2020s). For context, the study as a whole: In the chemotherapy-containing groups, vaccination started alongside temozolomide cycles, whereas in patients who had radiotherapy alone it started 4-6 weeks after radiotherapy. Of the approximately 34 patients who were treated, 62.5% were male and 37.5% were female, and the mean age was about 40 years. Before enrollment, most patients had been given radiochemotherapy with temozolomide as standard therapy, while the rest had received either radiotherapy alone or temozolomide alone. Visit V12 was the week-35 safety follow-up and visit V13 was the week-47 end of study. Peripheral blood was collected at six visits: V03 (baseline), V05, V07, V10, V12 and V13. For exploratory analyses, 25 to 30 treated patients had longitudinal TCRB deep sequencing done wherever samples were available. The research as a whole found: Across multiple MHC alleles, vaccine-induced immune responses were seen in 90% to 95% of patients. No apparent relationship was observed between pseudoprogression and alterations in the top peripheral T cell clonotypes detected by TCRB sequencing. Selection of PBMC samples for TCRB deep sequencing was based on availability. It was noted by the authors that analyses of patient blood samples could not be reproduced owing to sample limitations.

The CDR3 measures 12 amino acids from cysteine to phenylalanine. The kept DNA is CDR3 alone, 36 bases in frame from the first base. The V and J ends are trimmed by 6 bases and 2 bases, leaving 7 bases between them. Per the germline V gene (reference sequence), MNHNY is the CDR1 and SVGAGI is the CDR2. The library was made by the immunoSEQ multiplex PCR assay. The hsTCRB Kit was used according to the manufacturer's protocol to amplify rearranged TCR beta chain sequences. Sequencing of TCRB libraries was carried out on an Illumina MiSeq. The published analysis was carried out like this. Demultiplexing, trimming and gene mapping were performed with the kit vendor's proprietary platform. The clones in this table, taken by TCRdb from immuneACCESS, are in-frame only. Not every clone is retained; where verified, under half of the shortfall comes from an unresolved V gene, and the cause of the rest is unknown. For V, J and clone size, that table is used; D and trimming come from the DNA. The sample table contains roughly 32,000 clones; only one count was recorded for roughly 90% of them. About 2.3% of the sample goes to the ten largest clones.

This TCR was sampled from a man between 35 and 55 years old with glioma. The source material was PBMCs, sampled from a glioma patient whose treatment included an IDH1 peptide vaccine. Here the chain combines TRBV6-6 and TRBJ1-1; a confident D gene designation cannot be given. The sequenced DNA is TGTGCCAGCAGCTTAAGAAACACTGAAGCTTTCTTT. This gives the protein CASSLRNTEAFF.